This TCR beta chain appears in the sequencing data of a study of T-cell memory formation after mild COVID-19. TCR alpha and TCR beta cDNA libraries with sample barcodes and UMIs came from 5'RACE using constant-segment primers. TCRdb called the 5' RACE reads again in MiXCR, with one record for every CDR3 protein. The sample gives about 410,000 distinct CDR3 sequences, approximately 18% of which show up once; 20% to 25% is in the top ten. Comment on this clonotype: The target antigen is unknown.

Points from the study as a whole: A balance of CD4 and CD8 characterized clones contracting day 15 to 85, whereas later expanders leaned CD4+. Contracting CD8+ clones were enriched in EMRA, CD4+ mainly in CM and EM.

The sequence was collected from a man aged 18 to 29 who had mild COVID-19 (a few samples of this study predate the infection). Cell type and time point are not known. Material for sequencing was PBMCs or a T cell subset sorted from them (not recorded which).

The CDR3 is CASKGGYGYTF. The CDR3 nucleotides read TGTGCCAGCAAGGGCGGCTATGGCTACACCTTC. The chain joins TRBV3-1 to TRBJ1-2; D gene ambiguous. V was cut by 7 bases and J by 4 bases, with 7 bases left in between. This CDR3 comprises 11 residues. The V gene's germline CDR1 is LGHDT and CDR2 YNNKEL (reference sequence).